One sample yielded the 3 T cell receptor beta chains listed below, sequenced in a study of OX40 agonist ivuxolimab in advanced cancers. Clones were sequenced by immunoSEQ multiplex PCR, and TCRdb holds only the in-frame ones, with some missing. Of roughly 12,000 clones listed, approximately 78% were seen once; the top ten hold more than 13%. The specimen was CD4+ or CD8+ T cells sorted from blood, collected in a trial of the OX40 agonist ivuxolimab. The source of these receptors is an adult with an advanced solid tumor such as melanoma, head and neck, liver or kidney cancer.

The V and J genes are TRBV5-1 and TRBJ2-1; no definite D call. Between the trimmed V and J ends, which lost 1 base and 2 bases, there was a span of 13 bases. Germline V gene lookup returns CDR1 SGHRS and CDR2 YFSETQ. This CDR3 is 16 amino acids long. The CDR3 coding sequence is TGCGCCAGCAGCTTGTTAACACCGCCGGCCTACAATGAGCAGTTCTTC. Its protein product is CASSLLTPPAYNEQFF.

The chain couples TRBV18 to TRBJ1-2; possibly TRBD1 for D (5 bases). The CDR3 extends over 14 amino acids. The V gene's germline CDR1 is KGHSH and CDR2 LQKENI. V was shortened by 6 bases and J by 3 bases, with 14 bases between the two germline ends. The CDR3 reads CASSLPQGDYGYTF. CDR3 DNA: TGTGCCAGCTCCCTGCCCCAGGGTGACTATGGCTACACCTTC.

This clone is a singleton in its sample. The chain joins TRBV6-5 to TRBJ2-7; 7 nucleotides match TRBD1. The CDR3 totals 15 residues. Germline CDR1 MNHEY, CDR2 SVGAGI. V shed 5 bases and J 5 bases; nucleotides not matched to a gene: 12. The CDR3 DNA reads as TGTGCCAGCAGTCAAACGACAGGGAGATTGCACGAGCAGTACTTC. It specifies CASSQTTGRLHEQYF.